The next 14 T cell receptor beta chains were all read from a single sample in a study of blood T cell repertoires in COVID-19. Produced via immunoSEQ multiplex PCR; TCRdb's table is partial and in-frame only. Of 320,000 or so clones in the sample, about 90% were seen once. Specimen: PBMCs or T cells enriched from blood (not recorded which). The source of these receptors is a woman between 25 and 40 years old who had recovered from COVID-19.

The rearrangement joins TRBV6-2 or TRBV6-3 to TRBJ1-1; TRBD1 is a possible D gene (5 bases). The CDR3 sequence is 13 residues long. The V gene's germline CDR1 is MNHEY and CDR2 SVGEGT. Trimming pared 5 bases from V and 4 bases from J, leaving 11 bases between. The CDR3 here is CASSRQTATEAFF. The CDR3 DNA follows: TGTGCCAGCAGTCGACAGACAGCCACTGAAGCTTTCTTT.

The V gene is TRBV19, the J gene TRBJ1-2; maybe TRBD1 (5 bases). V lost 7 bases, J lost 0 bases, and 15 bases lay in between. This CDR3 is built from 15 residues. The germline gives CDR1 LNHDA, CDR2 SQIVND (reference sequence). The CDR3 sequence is CASKEGKPPNYGYTF. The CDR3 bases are TGTGCCAGTAAGGAGGGGAAACCTCCTAACTATGGCTACACCTTC.

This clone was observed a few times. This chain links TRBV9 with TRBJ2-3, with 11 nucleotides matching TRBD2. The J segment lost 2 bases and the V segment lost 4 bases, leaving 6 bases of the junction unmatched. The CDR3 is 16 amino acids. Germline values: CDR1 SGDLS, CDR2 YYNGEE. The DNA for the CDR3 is TGTGCCAGCAGCTTAGGGACTAGCGGTTTCACAGATACGCAGTATTTT. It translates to CASSLGTSGFTDTQYF.

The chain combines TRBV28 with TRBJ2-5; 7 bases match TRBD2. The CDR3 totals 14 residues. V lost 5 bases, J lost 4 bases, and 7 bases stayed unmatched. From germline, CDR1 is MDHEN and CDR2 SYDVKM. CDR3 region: CASSPRTSSETQYF. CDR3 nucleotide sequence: TGTGCCAGCAGTCCCCGGACTAGTTCAGAGACCCAGTACTTC.

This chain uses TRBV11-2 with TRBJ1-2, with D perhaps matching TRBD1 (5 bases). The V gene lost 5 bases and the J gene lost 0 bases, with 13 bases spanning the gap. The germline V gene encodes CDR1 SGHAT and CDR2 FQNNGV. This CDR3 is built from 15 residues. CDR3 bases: TGTGCCAGCAGCCCCACAGGAGCCACTAACTATGGCTACACCTTC. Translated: CASSPTGATNYGYTF.

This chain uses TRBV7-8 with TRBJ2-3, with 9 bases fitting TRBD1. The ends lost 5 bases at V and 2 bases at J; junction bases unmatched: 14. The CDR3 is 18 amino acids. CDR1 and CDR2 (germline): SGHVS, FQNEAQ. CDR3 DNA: TGTGCCAGCAGCCCGCTTTCATCCGGGACAGGGCACACAGATACGCAGTATTTT. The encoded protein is CASSPLSSGTGHTDTQYF.

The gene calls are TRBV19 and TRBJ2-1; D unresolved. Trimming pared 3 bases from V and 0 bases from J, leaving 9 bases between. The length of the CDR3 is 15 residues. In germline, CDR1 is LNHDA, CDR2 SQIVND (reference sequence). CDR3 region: CASSIEAGSYNEQFF. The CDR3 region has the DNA TGTGCCAGTAGTATCGAGGCCGGCTCCTACAATGAGCAGTTCTTC.

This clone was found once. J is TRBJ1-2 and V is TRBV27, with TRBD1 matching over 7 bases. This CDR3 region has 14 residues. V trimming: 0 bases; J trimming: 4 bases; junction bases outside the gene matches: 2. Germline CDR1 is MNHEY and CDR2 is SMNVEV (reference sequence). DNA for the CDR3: TGTGCCAGCAGTTTATCTCCAGGGGGCTATGGCTACACCTTC. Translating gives CASSLSPGGYGYTF.

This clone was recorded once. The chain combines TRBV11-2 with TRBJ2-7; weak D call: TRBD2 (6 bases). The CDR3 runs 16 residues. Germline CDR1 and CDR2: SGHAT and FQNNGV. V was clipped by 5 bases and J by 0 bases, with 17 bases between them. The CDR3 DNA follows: TGTGCCAGCAGCCCGCTCTCTCGGCGGGGCTCCTACGAGCAGTACTTC. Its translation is CASSPLSRRGSYEQYF.

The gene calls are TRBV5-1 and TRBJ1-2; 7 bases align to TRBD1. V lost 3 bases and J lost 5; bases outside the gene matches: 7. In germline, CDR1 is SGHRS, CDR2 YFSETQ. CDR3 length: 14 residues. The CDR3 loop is CASSYDRVGYGYTF. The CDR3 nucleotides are TGCGCCAGCAGCTATGACAGGGTGGGTTATGGCTACACCTTC.

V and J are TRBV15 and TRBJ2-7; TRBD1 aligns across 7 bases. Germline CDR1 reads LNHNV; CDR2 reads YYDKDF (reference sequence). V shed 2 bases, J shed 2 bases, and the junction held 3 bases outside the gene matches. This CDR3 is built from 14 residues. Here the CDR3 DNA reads TGTGCCACCAGCAGACCGGGACAGACCTACGAGCAGTACTTC. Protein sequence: CATSRPGQTYEQYF.

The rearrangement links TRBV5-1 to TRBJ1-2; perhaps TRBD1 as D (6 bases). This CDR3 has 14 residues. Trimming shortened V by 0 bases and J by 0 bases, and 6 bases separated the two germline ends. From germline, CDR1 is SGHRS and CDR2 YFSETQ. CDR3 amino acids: CASSLEGANYGYTF. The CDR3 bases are TGCGCCAGCAGCTTGGAGGGGGCTAACTATGGCTACACCTTC.

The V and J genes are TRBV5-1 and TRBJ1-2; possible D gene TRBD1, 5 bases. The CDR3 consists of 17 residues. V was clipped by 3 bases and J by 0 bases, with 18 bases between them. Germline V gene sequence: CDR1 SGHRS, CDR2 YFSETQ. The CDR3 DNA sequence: TGCGCCAGCAGCTACGGGGGGGTCCTCACAACTAACTATGGCTACACCTTC. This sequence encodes CASSYGGVLTTNYGYTF.

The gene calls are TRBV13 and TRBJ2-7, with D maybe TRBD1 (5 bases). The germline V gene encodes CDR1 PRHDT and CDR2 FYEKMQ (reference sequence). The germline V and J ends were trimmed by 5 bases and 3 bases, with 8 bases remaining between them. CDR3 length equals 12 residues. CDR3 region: CASSPDSYEQYF. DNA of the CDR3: TGTGCCAGCAGCCCTGACAGCTACGAGCAGTACTTC.